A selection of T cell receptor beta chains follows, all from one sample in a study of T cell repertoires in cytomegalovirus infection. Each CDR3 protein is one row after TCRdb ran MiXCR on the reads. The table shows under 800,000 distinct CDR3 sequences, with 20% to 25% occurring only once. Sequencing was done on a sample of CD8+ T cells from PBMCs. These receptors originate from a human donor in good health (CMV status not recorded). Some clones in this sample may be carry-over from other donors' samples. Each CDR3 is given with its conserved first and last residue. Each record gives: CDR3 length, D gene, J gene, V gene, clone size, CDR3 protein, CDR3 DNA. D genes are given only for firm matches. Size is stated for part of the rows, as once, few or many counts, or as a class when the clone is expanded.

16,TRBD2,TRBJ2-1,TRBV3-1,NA,CASSQVAGGPHNEQFF,TGTGCCAGCAGCCAAGTAGCGGGGGGGCCCCACAATGAGCAGTTCTTC
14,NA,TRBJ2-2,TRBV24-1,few,CATSDLEGTGELFF,TGTGCCACCAGTGATCTGGAAGGAACCGGGGAGCTGTTTTTT
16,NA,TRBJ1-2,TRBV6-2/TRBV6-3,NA,CASTSDGFNLYYGYTF,TGTGCCAGCACTTCCGACGGCTTCAACCTTTACTATGGCTACACCTTC
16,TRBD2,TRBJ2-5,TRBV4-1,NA,CASSQDGSGGQETQYF,TGTGCCAGCAGCCAAGATGGTAGCGGGGGGCAAGAGACCCAGTACTTC
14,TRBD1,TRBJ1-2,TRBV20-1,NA,CSARDDRDWYGYTF,TGCAGTGCTAGAGACGACAGGGATTGGTATGGCTACACCTTC
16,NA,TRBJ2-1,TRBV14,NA,CASSQGWGRAYNEQFF,TGTGCCAGCAGCCAAGGGTGGGGGCGCGCATACAATGAGCAGTTCTTC
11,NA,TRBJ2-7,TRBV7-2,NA,CACRLSYEQYF,TGTGCCTGCAGATTATCCTACGAGCAGTACTTC
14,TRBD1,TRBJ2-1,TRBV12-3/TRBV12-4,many,CASSLDGTGYEQFF,TGTGCCAGCAGTTTAGACGGGACAGGGTATGAGCAGTTCTTC
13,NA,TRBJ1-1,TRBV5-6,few,CASSEGWDTEAFF,TGTGCCAGCAGCGAGGGTTGGGACACTGAAGCTTTCTTT
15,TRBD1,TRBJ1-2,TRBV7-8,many,CASSFTTGGDYGYTF,TGTGCCAGCAGCTTTACGACAGGGGGGGACTATGGCTACACCTTC
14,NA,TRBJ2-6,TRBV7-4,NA,CASTERPGANVLTF,TGTGCCAGCACCGAAAGACCCGGGGCCAACGTCCTGACTTTC
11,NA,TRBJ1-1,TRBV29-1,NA,CSVPFGAEAFF,TGCAGCGTTCCGTTTGGGGCTGAAGCTTTCTTT
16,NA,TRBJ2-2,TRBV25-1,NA,CASSDSWNLNTGELFF,TGTGCCAGCAGTGACTCTTGGAACTTGAACACCGGGGAGCTGTTTTTT
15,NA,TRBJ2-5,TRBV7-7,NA,CASSRRGRPQETQYF,TGTGCTAGCAGCCGGCGGGGAAGGCCCCAAGAGACCCAGTACTTC
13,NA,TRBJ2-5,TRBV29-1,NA,CSVDIDRKETQYF,TGCAGCGTTGATATTGATCGAAAAGAGACCCAGTACTTC
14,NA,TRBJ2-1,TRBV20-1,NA,CSANRESSYNEQFF,TGCAGTGCTAACAGGGAAAGCTCCTACAATGAGCAGTTCTTC
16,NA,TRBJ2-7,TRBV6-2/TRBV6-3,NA,CASTYPFGGGAHEQYF,TGTGCCAGCACTTATCCCTTTGGAGGCGGGGCCCACGAGCAGTACTTC
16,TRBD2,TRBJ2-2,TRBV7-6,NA,CVSSSTLAGGTGELFF,TGTGTCAGCAGCTCAACACTAGCGGGGGGGACCGGGGAGCTGTTTTTT
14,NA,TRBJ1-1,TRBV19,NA,CASSPGLLNTEAFF,TGTGCCAGTAGTCCGGGACTACTGAACACTGAAGCTTTCTTT
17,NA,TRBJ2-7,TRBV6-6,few,CASSYSIGQTTTYEQYF,TGTGCCAGCAGTTACTCGATAGGACAGACCACCACCTACGAGCAGTACTTC
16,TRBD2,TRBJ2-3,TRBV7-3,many,CASSPLGGGAEDTQYF,TGTGCCAGCAGCCCCCTAGGCGGGGGTGCGGAAGATACGCAGTATTTT
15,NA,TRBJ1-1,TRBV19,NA,CASSISGDMNTEAFF,TGTGCCAGTAGTATCTCTGGGGACATGAACACTGAAGCTTTCTTT
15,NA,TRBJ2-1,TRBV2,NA,CASSRAASSYNEQFF,TGTGCCAGCAGTCGAGCGGCGAGCTCCTACAATGAGCAGTTCTTC
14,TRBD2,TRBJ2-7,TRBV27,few,CASRLAGGIYEQYF,TGTGCCAGCAGACTAGCGGGGGGTATATACGAGCAGTACTTC
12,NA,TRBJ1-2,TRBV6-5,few,CASSRHPYGYTF,TGTGCCAGCAGCCGTCACCCTTATGGCTACACCTTC
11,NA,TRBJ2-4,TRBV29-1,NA,CSVVTGNIQYF,TGCAGCGTCGTGACAGGAAACATTCAGTACTTC